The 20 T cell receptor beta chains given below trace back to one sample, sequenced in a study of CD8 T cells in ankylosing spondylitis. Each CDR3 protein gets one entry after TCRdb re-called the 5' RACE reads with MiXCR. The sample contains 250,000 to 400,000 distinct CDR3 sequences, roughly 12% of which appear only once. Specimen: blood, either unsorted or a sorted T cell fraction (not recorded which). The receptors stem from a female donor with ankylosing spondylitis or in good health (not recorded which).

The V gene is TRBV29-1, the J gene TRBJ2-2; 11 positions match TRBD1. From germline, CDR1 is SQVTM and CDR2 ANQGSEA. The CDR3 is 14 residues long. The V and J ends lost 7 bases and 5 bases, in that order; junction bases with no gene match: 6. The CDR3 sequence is CSAQDRGRTGELFF. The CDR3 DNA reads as TGCAGCGCCCAGGACAGGGGGCGAACCGGGGAGCTGTTTTTT.

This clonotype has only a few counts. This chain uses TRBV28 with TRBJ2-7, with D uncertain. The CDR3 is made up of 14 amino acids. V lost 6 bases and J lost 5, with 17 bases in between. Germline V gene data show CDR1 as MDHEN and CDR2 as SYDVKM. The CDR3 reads CASSPVFSENEQYF. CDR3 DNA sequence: TGTGCCAGCAGCCCCGTTTTCTCTGAGAACGAGCAGTACTTC.

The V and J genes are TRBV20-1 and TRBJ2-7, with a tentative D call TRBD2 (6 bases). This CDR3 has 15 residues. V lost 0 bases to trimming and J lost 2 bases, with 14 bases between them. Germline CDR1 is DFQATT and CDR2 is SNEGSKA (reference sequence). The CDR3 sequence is CSARDRERAAYEQYF. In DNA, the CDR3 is TGCAGTGCTAGAGATAGGGAGCGGGCGGCCTACGAGCAGTACTTC.

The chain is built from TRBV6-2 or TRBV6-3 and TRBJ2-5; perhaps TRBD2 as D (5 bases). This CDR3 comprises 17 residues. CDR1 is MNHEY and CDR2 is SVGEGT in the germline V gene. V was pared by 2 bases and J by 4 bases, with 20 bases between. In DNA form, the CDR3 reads TGTGCCAGCAGTTACCTAAGCCCGGGGTCGTCGGCAGAGACCCAGTACTTC. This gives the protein CASSYLSPGSSAETQYF.

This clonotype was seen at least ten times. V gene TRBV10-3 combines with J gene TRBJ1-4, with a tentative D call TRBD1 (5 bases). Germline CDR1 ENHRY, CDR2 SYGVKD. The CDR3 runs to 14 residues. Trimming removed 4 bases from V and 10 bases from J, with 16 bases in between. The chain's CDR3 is CAISGDPVIGKLFF. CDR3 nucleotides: TGTGCCATCAGTGGGGACCCTGTGATCGGAAAACTGTTTTTT.

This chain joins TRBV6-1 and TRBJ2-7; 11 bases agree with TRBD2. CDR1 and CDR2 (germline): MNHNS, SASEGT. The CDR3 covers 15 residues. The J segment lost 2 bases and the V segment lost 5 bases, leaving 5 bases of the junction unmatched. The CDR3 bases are TGTGCCAGCAGTCATACTAGCGGGGGCACCTACGAGCAGTACTTC. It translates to CASSHTSGGTYEQYF.

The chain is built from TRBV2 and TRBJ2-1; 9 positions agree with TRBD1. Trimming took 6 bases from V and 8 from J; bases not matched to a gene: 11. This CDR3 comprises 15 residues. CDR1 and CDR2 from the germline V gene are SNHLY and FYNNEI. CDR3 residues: CASSVGTGLGDEQFF. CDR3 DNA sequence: TGTGCCAGCAGCGTAGGGACAGGGCTTGGCGATGAGCAGTTCTTC.

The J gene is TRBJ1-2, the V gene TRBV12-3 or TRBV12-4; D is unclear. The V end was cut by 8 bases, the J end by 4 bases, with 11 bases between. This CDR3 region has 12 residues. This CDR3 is CASDNLGYGYTF. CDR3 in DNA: TGTGCCAGCGATAATCTTGGCTATGGCTACACCTTC.

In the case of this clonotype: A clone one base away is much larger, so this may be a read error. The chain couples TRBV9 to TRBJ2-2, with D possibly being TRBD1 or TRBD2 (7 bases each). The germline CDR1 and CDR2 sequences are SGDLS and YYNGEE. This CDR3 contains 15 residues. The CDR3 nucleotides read TGTGCCAGCATCGTAGGCCAGGGGGGGACCGGGGAGCTGTTTTTT. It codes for CASIVGQGGTGELFF.

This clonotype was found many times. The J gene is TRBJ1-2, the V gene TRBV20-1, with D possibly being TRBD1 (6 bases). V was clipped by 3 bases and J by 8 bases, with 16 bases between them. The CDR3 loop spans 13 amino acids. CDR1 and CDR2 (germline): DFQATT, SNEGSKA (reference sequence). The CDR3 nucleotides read TGCAGTGCTAGGAGCAGGCCAGGGGACGGCTACACCTTC. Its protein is CSARSRPGDGYTF.

The CDR3 loop reads CASSTGTSGSSGLETQYF. CDR3 nucleotide sequence: TGCGCCAGCAGCACCGGGACTAGCGGATCTTCTGGTCTAGAGACCCAGTACTTC. The chain is built from TRBV5-1 and TRBJ2-5, with 11 bases that match TRBD2. V was pared by 4 bases and J by 4 bases, with 15 bases of the junction left unmatched. The CDR3 is made up of 18 amino acids. The germline gives CDR1 SGHRS, CDR2 YFSETQ.

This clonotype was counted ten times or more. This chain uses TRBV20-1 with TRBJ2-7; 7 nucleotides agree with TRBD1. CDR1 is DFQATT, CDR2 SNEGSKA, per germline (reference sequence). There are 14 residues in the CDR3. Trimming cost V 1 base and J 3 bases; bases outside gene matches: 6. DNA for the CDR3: TGCAGTGCTAGAGCCCGTGACAGGGTCTACGAGCAGTACTTC. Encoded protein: CSARARDRVYEQYF.

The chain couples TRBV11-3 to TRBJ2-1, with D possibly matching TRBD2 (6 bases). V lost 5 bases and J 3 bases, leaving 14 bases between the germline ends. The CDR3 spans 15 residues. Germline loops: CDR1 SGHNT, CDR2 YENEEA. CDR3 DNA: TGTGCCAGCAGCATGAGATCTAGCGACTACAATGAGCAGTTCTTC. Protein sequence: CASSMRSSDYNEQFF.

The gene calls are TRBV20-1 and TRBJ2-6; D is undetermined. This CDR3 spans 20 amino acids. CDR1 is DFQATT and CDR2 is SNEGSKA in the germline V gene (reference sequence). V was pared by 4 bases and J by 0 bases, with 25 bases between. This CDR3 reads CSAKYHDEQRPISGANVLTF. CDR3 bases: TGCAGTGCTAAGTATCATGACGAACAGCGACCAATCTCTGGGGCCAACGTCCTGACTTTC.

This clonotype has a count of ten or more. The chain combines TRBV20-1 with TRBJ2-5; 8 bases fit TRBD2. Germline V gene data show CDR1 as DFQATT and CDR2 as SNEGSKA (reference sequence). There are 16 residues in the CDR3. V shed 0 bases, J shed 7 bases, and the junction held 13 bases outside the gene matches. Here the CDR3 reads CSARDQGTRIQGTQYF. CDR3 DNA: TGCAGTGCTAGAGATCAGGGGACTAGGATTCAGGGGACCCAGTACTTC.

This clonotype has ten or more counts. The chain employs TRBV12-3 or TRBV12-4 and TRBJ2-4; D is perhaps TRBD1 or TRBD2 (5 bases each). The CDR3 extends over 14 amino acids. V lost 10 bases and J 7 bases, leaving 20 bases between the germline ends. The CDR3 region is CATSTSGTLNIQYF. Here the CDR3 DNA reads TGTGCCACCTCAACCTCCGGGACCCTGAACATTCAGTACTTC.

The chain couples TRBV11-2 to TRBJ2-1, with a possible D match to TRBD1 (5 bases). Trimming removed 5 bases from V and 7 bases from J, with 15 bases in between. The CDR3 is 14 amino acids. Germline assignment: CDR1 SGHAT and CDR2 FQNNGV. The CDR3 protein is CASSPTGNRNEQFF. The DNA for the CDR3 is TGTGCCAGCAGCCCAACAGGTAACAGGAATGAGCAGTTCTTC. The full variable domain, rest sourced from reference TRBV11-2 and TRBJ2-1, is EAGVAQSPRYKIIEKRQSVAFWCNPISGHATLYWYQQILGQGPKLLIQFQNNGVVDDSQLPKDRFSAERLKGVDSTLKIQPAKLEDSAVYLCASSPTGNRNEQFFGPGTRLTVL.

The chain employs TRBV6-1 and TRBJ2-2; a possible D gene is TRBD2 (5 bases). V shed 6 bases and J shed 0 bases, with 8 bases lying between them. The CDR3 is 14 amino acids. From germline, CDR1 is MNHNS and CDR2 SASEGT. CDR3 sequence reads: CASRLVSNTGELFF. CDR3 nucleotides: TGTGCCAGCAGACTAGTCTCGAACACCGGGGAGCTGTTTTTT.

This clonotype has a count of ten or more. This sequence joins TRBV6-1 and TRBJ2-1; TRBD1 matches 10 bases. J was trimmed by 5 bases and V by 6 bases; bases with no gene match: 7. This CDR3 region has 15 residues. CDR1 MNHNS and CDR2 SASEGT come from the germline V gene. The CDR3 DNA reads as TGTGCCAGCAGCAGGACAGGGGGGGACCACAATGAGCAGTTCTTC. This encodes CASSRTGGDHNEQFF.

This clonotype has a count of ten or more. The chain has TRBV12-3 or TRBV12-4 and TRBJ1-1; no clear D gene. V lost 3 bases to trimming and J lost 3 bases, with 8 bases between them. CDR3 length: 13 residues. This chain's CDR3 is CASSFGLYTEAFF. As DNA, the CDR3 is TGTGCCAGCAGTTTCGGACTCTACACTGAAGCTTTCTTT.